The 32 T cell receptor beta chains reported below all come from one sample, sequenced in a study of T cell repertoires in cytomegalovirus infection. Antigens of these TCRs are unknown. A single record per CDR3 protein comes from TCRdb applying MiXCR to the reads. The sample carries 700,000 to 950,000 distinct CDR3 sequences, roughly 33% recorded once. The source material was cultured CD8+ T cells from PBMCs, sampled from culture after CMV antigen stimulation. These receptors originate from a human donor in good health (CMV status not recorded). Some clones in this sample may be carry-over from other donors' samples.

This sequence joins TRBV6-2 or TRBV6-3 and TRBJ2-1, with 11 bases identical to TRBD2. This CDR3 contains 16 residues. The germline V gene has CDR1 MNHEY and CDR2 SVGEGT. The V and J ends lost 5 bases and 7 bases, in that order; junction bases with no gene match: 10. The CDR3 spells CASSPILAGGLNEQFF. In DNA, the CDR3 is TGTGCCAGCAGTCCAATTCTAGCGGGGGGCCTTAATGAGCAGTTCTTC.

The chain couples TRBV12-3 or TRBV12-4 to TRBJ1-1; 7 bases match TRBD1. The CDR3 totals 12 residues. After removal of 8 bases from V and 7 bases from J, the junction contained 7 bases not matched to a gene. CDR3 residues: CASVDREGEAFF. For the CDR3, the DNA is TGTGCCAGCGTTGACAGGGAAGGTGAAGCTTTCTTT.

This clonotype was counted between two and nine times. The V call is TRBV7-9, the J call TRBJ1-2; 10 bases fit TRBD1. Germline V gene sequence: CDR1 SEHNR, CDR2 FQNEAQ (reference sequence). The CDR3 is 16 residues long. The junction had 13 bases not matched to a gene; V was cut back by 5 bases and J by 7 bases. The CDR3 sequence: CASSIFSGQGFAGYTF. CDR3 nucleotides: TGTGCCAGCAGCATTTTCTCGGGACAGGGGTTTGCTGGCTACACCTTC.

The chain employs TRBV6-1 and TRBJ2-7, with a possible D match to TRBD2 (6 bases). Germline-derived CDR1 and CDR2 are MNHNS and SASEGT. The ends were cut back, 9 bases at V and 1 base at J, with 19 bases in the middle. The CDR3 extends over 15 amino acids. Here the CDR3 reads CASFLGRQFSYEQYF. DNA of the CDR3: TGTGCCAGTTTCTTAGGGAGGCAATTTTCCTACGAGCAGTACTTC.

The chain links TRBV5-1 to TRBJ1-4, with D possibly being TRBD1 (5 bases). V was clipped by 1 base and J by 0 bases, with 10 bases between them. The CDR3 has 16 amino acids. Germline lookup yields CDR1 SGHRS and CDR2 YFSETQ. CDR3 sequence: CASSLKPGTTNEKLFF. The CDR3 region has the DNA TGCGCCAGCAGCTTGAAGCCAGGGACAACTAATGAAAAACTGTTTTTT.

This clonotype came up many times. V is TRBV7-2 and J is TRBJ2-1; D may match TRBD1 or TRBD2 (5 bases each). Deletions cut 5 bases from V and 7 bases from J, with 18 bases between. CDR1 is SGHTA and CDR2 is FQGNSA in the germline V gene. CDR3 length: 15 residues. The CDR3 is CASSLRDRGWNEQFF. CDR3 DNA: TGTGCCAGCAGCCTCCGGGACCGGGGATGGAATGAGCAGTTCTTC.

This clonotype was observed a few times. At one boundary the junction diverges from the germline segment, which might be a read error. The CDR3 DNA is TGTGCTAGCAGCTCCTCCGCAAGAGGGTCCCACCAAGAGACCCAGTACTTC. It specifies CASSSSARGSHQETQYF. The chain joins TRBV7-7 to TRBJ2-5; maybe TRBD2 (5 bases). The germline V gene has CDR1 SSHAT and CDR2 FNYEAQ (reference sequence). The CDR3 spans 17 residues.

Comment on this clonotype: Sequence at one end of the junction differs from germline and may be a read error. J is TRBJ1-4 and V is TRBV14; D is undetermined. CDR1 SGHDN and CDR2 FVKESK come from the germline V gene. The CDR3 extends over 12 amino acids. The CDR3 region is CAGSQDRVKLFF. CDR3 sequence (DNA): TGTGCCGGCAGCCAAGATCGGGTAAAACTGTTTTTT. The full variable domain, completed using reference TRBV14 and TRBJ1-4, is EAGVTQFPSHSVIEKGQTVTLRCDPISGHDNLYWYRRVMGKEIKFLLHFVKESKQDESGMPNNRFLAERTGGTYSTLKVQPAELEDSGVYFCAGSQDRVKLFFGSGTQLSVL.

The chain has TRBV11-1 and TRBJ2-1; no firm D call. Germline values: CDR1 SGHAT, CDR2 FQDESV (reference sequence). This CDR3 contains 11 residues. V was clipped by 5 bases and J by 10 bases, with 9 bases between them. The CDR3 bases are TGTGCCAGCAGCACCCCCGAAGAGCAGTTCTTC. Its protein is CASSTPEEQFF.

The rearrangement links TRBV19 to TRBJ1-5; maybe TRBD1 (5 bases). Germline CDR1 and CDR2: LNHDA and SQIVND (reference sequence). The CDR3 covers 16 residues. The germline V and J ends were trimmed by 3 bases and 0 bases, with 12 bases remaining between them. In DNA, the CDR3 is TGTGCCAGTAGTATTGGGGCATCGTATAGCAATCAGCCCCAGCATTTT. Translation gives CASSIGASYSNQPQHF.

Worth noting for this clonotype: At one boundary the junction diverges from the germline segment, which might be a read error. This chain's CDR3 is CARSLARGLDNEQFF. The CDR3 DNA reads as TGTGCCCGCAGTTTAGCCAGGGGGCTGGACAATGAGCAGTTCTTC. This sequence joins TRBV28 and TRBJ2-1, with 8 bases matching TRBD1. The CDR3 length is 15 residues. The germline gives CDR1 MDHEN, CDR2 SYDVKM. Full variable domain (missing parts from reference TRBV28 and TRBJ2-1): DVKVTQSSRYLVKRTGEKVFLECVQDMDHENMFWYRQDPGLGLRLIYFSYDVKMKEKGDIPEGYSVSREKKERFSLILESASTNQTSMYLCARSLARGLDNEQFFGPGTRLTVL.

Remarks on this clonotype: One base away lies a much larger clone, so this may be a sequencing read error. The chain combines TRBV7-2 with TRBJ1-6; 7 bases fit TRBD1. J gave up 5 bases and V 6 bases, and 13 bases lay outside the gene matches. CDR1 and CDR2 from the germline V gene are SGHTA and FQGNSA. The CDR3 contains 17 residues. CDR3: CASRLRPGGIDNSPLHF. The CDR3 coding sequence is TGTGCCAGCAGATTAAGACCAGGGGGAATCGATAATTCACCCCTCCACTTT.

The CDR3 sequence is CATSGDVREQYF. CDR3 nucleotide sequence: TGTGCCACCAGCGGGGACGTTCGCGAGCAGTACTTC. The V gene is TRBV15, the J gene TRBJ2-7; D possibly matches TRBD1 or TRBD2 (5 bases each). Trimming cost V 5 bases and J 6 bases, with 11 bases left between them. From germline, CDR1 is LNHNV and CDR2 YYDKDF (reference sequence). The CDR3 has 12 residues.

The rearrangement uses TRBV19 and TRBJ2-1, with 7 bases lining up with TRBD2. Per the germline V gene, CDR1 is LNHDA and CDR2 is SQIVND (reference sequence). The CDR3 length is 15 residues. Trimming took 4 bases from V and 3 from J; bases not matched to a gene: 6. CDR3 sequence (DNA): TGTGCCAGTAGTAGGACTAGTGAAATCTACAATGAGCAGTTCTTC. Translation gives CASSRTSEIYNEQFF.

This chain links TRBV19 with TRBJ1-4; D might be TRBD1 (6 bases). The V end was cut by 2 bases, the J end by 8 bases, with 15 bases between. The CDR3 is 15 amino acids. Germline V lookup: CDR1 LNHDA, CDR2 SQIVND (reference sequence). CDR3 coding DNA: TGTGCCAGTAGTATAACAGGACAGTCTTTCGAAAAACTGTTTTTT. This sequence encodes CASSITGQSFEKLFF.

In this sample, this clonotype turned up many times. The J gene is TRBJ1-1, the V gene TRBV7-6; D is unclear. CDR3 size: 17 residues. V dropped 0 bases and J dropped 0 bases, with 14 bases sitting between them. Germline V lookup: CDR1 SGHVS, CDR2 FNYEAQ. CDR3 nucleotide sequence: TGTGCCAGCAGCTTAGCTTCGGCCGAGAGGTTGAACACTGAAGCTTTCTTT. This gives the protein CASSLASAERLNTEAFF.

This chain connects TRBV7-2 to TRBJ2-1; the D gene could be TRBD1 or TRBD2 (5 bases each). The V end lost 8 bases, the J end lost 4 bases, and 15 bases lay between the germline ends. The CDR3 totals 14 residues. CDR1 is SGHTA and CDR2 is FQGNSA in the germline V gene. CDR3 protein: CASGLTRQYNEQFF. Here the CDR3 DNA reads TGTGCCAGCGGCCTCACTAGACAGTACAATGAGCAGTTCTTC.

V usage is TRBV7-9 and J usage is TRBJ2-5, with TRBD1 matching over 7 bases. CDR1 is SEHNR, CDR2 FQNEAQ, per germline (reference sequence). This CDR3 comprises 15 residues. The V and J ends lost 1 base and 3 bases, in that order; junction bases with no gene match: 5. CDR3 nucleotide sequence: TGTGCCAGCAGCTTAGTCTCCCAGGGGGAAGAGACCCAGTACTTC. Its translation: CASSLVSQGEETQYF.

This clonotype was counted a few times. The genes are TRBV7-9 and TRBJ2-3; D possibly corresponds to TRBD1 (6 bases). Germline V gene lookup returns CDR1 SEHNR and CDR2 FQNEAQ (reference sequence). Trimming took off 5 bases at V and 9 bases at J, with 12 bases between the two ends. CDR3 size: 12 residues. As DNA, the CDR3 is TGTGCCAGCAGCCCCAGGGGTGTCACGCAGTATTTT. Translated, it gives CASSPRGVTQYF.

This clonotype occurred many times. The chain uses TRBV7-2 and TRBJ2-2; no firm D call. V lost 1 base to trimming and J lost 5 bases, with 8 bases between them. The CDR3 is 14 residues long. CDR1 SGHTA and CDR2 FQGNSA come from the germline V gene. The CDR3 DNA reads TGTGCCAGCAGCTTAGACTGGGGAACCGGGGAGCTGTTTTTT. Residues: CASSLDWGTGELFF.

The J gene is TRBJ2-3, the V gene TRBV28; D is unclear. V shed 3 bases and J shed 2 bases, with 15 bases lying between them. This CDR3 spans 16 amino acids. Germline V gives CDR1 MDHEN, CDR2 SYDVKM. The CDR3 region has the DNA TGTGCCAGCAGTTTGGAGTACCTCGGGCTCACAGATACGCAGTATTTT. It specifies CASSLEYLGLTDTQYF. Variable domain in full (rest from reference TRBV28 and TRBJ2-3): DVKVTQSSRYLVKRTGEKVFLECVQDMDHENMFWYRQDPGLGLRLIYFSYDVKMKEKGDIPEGYSVSREKKERFSLILESASTNQTSMYLCASSLEYLGLTDTQYFGPGTRLTVL.

The DNA of the CDR3 is TGTGCCAGCAGCTTTATGGGTTCGGGGGGGGCCAACGTCCTGACTTTC. Its translation: CASSFMGSGGANVLTF. The chain couples TRBV5-6 to TRBJ2-6, with D possibly TRBD2 on 5 matching bases. This CDR3 comprises 16 residues. Trimming removed 2 bases from V and 4 bases from J, with 13 bases in between. The V gene's germline CDR1 is SGHDT and CDR2 YYEEEE.

The V call is TRBV7-9, the J call TRBJ2-5; 9 nucleotides agree with TRBD2. The CDR3 runs to 19 residues. With 4 bases clipped from V and 1 base from J, the junction kept 16 bases outside the gene matches. The germline CDR1 and CDR2 sequences are SEHNR and FQNEAQ (reference sequence). The CDR3 region is CASSSPHYETSGIQETQYF. The CDR3 DNA reads as TGTGCCAGCAGCTCACCGCATTACGAGACTAGCGGAATCCAAGAGACCCAGTACTTC.

This chain links TRBV28 with TRBJ2-7, with a possible D match to TRBD2 (6 bases). CDR1 and CDR2 (germline): MDHEN, SYDVKM. The V end lost 4 bases, the J end lost 6 bases, and 16 bases lay between the germline ends. The CDR3 consists of 14 residues. The CDR3 loop is CASSSRSTSIEQYV. CDR3 in DNA: TGTGCCAGCAGTTCCCGGTCGACTAGTATCGAGCAGTACGTC.

This chain connects TRBV2 to TRBJ2-5; TRBD2 matches 8 bases. The V gene's germline CDR1 is SNHLY and CDR2 FYNNEI. After removal of 10 bases from V and 3 bases from J, the junction contained 10 bases not matched to a gene. This CDR3 comprises 14 residues. The CDR3 nucleotides read TGTGCCATGCTATCCGGGACTAGGAAAGAGACCCAGTACTTC. Translated, it gives CAMLSGTRKETQYF.

The V and J genes are TRBV7-8 and TRBJ2-7; 7 bases align to TRBD2. Germline V gives CDR1 SGHVS, CDR2 FQNEAQ. The CDR3 extends over 13 amino acids. V dropped 7 bases and J dropped 2; count of bases not matched to a gene: 5. The CDR3 bases are TGTGCCAGCATCAGCGGGGCCACCTACGAGCAGTACGTC. Residues: CASISGATYEQYV.

In this sample, this clonotype turned up a few times. The chain couples TRBV3-1 to TRBJ2-7, with D perhaps TRBD2 (5 bases). This CDR3 spans 14 amino acids. V shed 0 bases and J shed 6 bases, with 12 bases lying between them. CDR1 LGHDT and CDR2 YNNKEL come from the germline V gene (reference sequence). The DNA for the CDR3 is TGTGCCAGCAGCCAAGATACTCGGGGTGCCGAGCAGTACTTC. Protein sequence: CASSQDTRGAEQYF.

In its sample, this clonotype was seen a few times. V is TRBV14 and J is TRBJ2-5; TRBD2 aligns across 7 bases. The CDR3 extends over 15 amino acids. The ends lost 1 base at V and 3 bases at J; junction bases unmatched: 5. Germline lookup yields CDR1 SGHDN and CDR2 FVKESK. CDR3 in DNA: TGTGCCAGCAGCCAAGCAGTCACTAGCGAAGAGACCCAGTACTTC. This translates into CASSQAVTSEETQYF.

This clonotype appeared a few times. CDR3 in amino acids: CASSWDSNNSPLHF. For the CDR3, the DNA is TGTGCCAGCAGCTGGGACAGTAATAATTCACCCCTCCACTTT. The chain joins TRBV5-4 to TRBJ1-6, with TRBD1 matching 7 bases. The CDR3 totals 14 residues. The junction had 2 bases not matched to a gene; V was cut back by 3 bases and J by 5 bases. CDR1 is SGHNT and CDR2 is YYREEE in the germline V gene (reference sequence).

This clonotype came up a few times. The V call is TRBV6-1, the J call TRBJ2-3; 11 bases are a match to TRBD2. The CDR3 contains 17 residues. Trimming at V came to 0 bases and at J to 2 bases, leaving 4 bases not matched to a gene. The germline gives CDR1 MNHNS, CDR2 SASEGT. CDR3 protein: CASSEALAGGSTDTQYF. CDR3 nucleotides: TGTGCCAGCAGTGAAGCGCTAGCGGGGGGATCCACAGATACGCAGTATTTT.

The sample holds many counts of this clonotype. This chain connects TRBV7-6 to TRBJ2-1; D is possibly TRBD2 (6 bases). The CDR3 runs to 16 residues. Between the trimmed V and J ends, which lost 3 bases and 4 bases, there was a span of 16 bases. CDR1 SGHVS and CDR2 FNYEAQ come from the germline V gene. CDR3 bases: TGTGCCAGCAGCTTTAGTAGCGGAGGCATTTACAATGAGCAGTTCTTC. It codes for CASSFSSGGIYNEQFF. Full variable domain (outside the CDR3, taken from reference TRBV7-6 and TRBJ2-1): GAGVSQSPRYKVTKRGQDVALRCDPISGHVSLYWYRQALGQGPEFLTYFNYEAQQDKSGLPNDRFSAERPEGSISTLTIQRTEQRDSAMYRCASSFSSGGIYNEQFFGPGTRLTVL.

The count of this clonotype is one. The genes are TRBV5-6 and TRBJ1-6; D may be TRBD1 (5 bases). V was shortened by 5 bases and J by 6 bases, with 21 bases between the two germline ends. CDR3 length equals 17 residues. Germline V gene lookup returns CDR1 SGHDT and CDR2 YYEEEE. CDR3 region: CASSYPGDARSNSPLHF. The CDR3 DNA is TGTGCCAGCAGTTACCCCGGGGACGCGCGGAGTAATTCACCCCTCCACTTT. The whole variable domain, filled in from reference TRBV5-6 and TRBJ1-6, reads DAGVTQSPTHLIKTRGQQVTLRCSPKSGHDTVSWYQQALGQGPQFIFQYYEEEERQRGNFPDRFSGHQFPNYSSELNVNALLLGDSALYLCASSYPGDARSNSPLHFGNGTRLTVT.